Shown below are 11 T cell receptor beta chains from a single sample sequenced in a study of early T cells in non-severe SARS-CoV-2 infection. TCRdb re-analysed the 5' RACE reads in MiXCR, keeping a single row per CDR3 protein. In the table there are about 83,000 distinct CDR3 sequences, 9% to 15% of which are singletons. The sample was whole blood. All receptors come from an adult who was a healthcare worker with PCR-confirmed SARS-CoV-2 infection or an uninfected control (not recorded which).

Ten or more counts support this clonotype. The gene calls are TRBV13 and TRBJ2-7; maybe TRBD2 (6 bases). The V and J ends lost 1 base and 5 bases respectively, with 9 bases between them. Germline assignment: CDR1 PRHDT and CDR2 FYEKMQ (reference sequence). The CDR3 is made up of 13 amino acids. The CDR3 loop is CASSLAGVDEQYF. Written as DNA, the CDR3 is TGTGCCAGCAGCTTAGCGGGAGTGGACGAGCAGTACTTC.

This clonotype was detected only a few times. This rearrangement joins TRBV12-3 or TRBV12-4 to TRBJ2-1; D gene uncertain. The length of the CDR3 is 19 residues. Trimming took off 2 bases at V and 1 base at J, with 21 bases between the two ends. The CDR3 sequence: CASSLWGMIGQRSYNEQFF. CDR3 sequence (DNA): TGTGCCAGCAGTTTATGGGGTATGATCGGGCAAAGGTCCTACAATGAGCAGTTCTTC.

V usage is TRBV6-1 and J usage is TRBJ2-1, with 9 bases matching TRBD2. Looked up from germline, CDR1 is MNHNS and CDR2 is SASEGT. V shed 9 bases and J 10 bases; nucleotides not matched to a gene: 13. This CDR3 region has 14 residues. The CDR3 loop reads CASEGAGGQREQFF. In DNA form, the CDR3 reads TGTGCCAGTGAAGGGGCGGGAGGGCAGCGGGAGCAGTTCTTC.

This clonotype was counted at least ten times. This chain links TRBV18 with TRBJ2-1; 11 bases match TRBD2. Germline lookup yields CDR1 KGHSH and CDR2 LQKENI. V was pared by 6 bases and J by 7 bases, with 11 bases of the junction left unmatched. The CDR3 has 16 amino acids. In DNA form, the CDR3 reads TGTGCCAGCTCCTCTCTAGCGGGAGGAGGGCGTAATGAGCAGTTCTTC. It translates to CASSSLAGGGRNEQFF.

This clonotype was counted at least ten times. The rearrangement joins TRBV3-1 to TRBJ2-1; D is undetermined. The CDR3 is 13 residues long. Germline V gene lookup returns CDR1 LGHDT and CDR2 YNNKEL (reference sequence). Trimming shortened V by 5 bases and J by 8 bases, and 13 bases separated the two germline ends. The CDR3 DNA sequence: TGTGCCAGCAGCTATTTAGTGGCGGATGAGCAGTTCTTC. As protein: CASSYLVADEQFF.

This clonotype was seen ten or more times. This rearrangement joins TRBV3-1 to TRBJ2-1; D is unclear. This CDR3 comprises 13 residues. From germline, CDR1 is LGHDT and CDR2 YNNKEL (reference sequence). Between the trimmed V and J ends, which lost 0 bases and 5 bases, there was a span of 5 bases. CDR3 amino acids: CASSQDLHNEQFF. The CDR3 bases are TGTGCCAGCAGCCAAGACCTTCACAATGAGCAGTTCTTC.

The table lists this clonotype with a few counts. The chain uses TRBV7-9 and TRBJ2-1; maybe TRBD2 (5 bases). CDR3 size: 16 residues. Germline CDR1 reads SEHNR; CDR2 reads FQNEAQ (reference sequence). The V end was cut by 5 bases, the J end by 0 bases, with 14 bases between. CDR3 sequence reads: CASSAERRSSYNEQFF. The CDR3 nucleotides read TGTGCCAGCAGCGCTGAGCGGAGGAGCTCCTACAATGAGCAGTTCTTC.

The chain recombines TRBV10-2 with TRBJ2-7; D is ambiguous. The germline gives CDR1 WSHSY, CDR2 SAAADI. The CDR3 is 17 residues long. V was pared by 6 bases and J by 0 bases, with 21 bases between. CDR3 nucleotides: TGCGCCAGCAGGATGGACGGCCAACGTGGGCCCTCCTACGAGCAGTACTTC. This sequence encodes CASRMDGQRGPSYEQYF.

A note on this clonotype: One end of the junction does not line up with germline, which may come from a read error. This sequence joins TRBV7-2 and TRBJ2-7; D gene uncertain. Germline V gene data show CDR1 as SGHTA and CDR2 as FQGNSA. The CDR3 has 14 residues. CDR3 region: CATPHGDNSYELYF. The CDR3 DNA is TGTGCCACCCCACATGGGGATAACTCCTACGAGCTGTACTTC.

This clonotype was picked up a small number of times. The chain recombines TRBV7-9 with TRBJ1-1; possibly TRBD1 for D (6 bases). The length of the CDR3 is 13 residues. Germline loops: CDR1 SEHNR, CDR2 FQNEAQ (reference sequence). V was shortened by 3 bases and J by 4 bases, with 9 bases between the two germline ends. The CDR3 sequence: CASSLRGGTEAFF. The CDR3 coding sequence is TGTGCCAGCAGCTTGAGAGGGGGCACTGAAGCTTTCTTT.

The chain links TRBV11-2 to TRBJ1-2; TRBD1 is a possible D gene (6 bases). This CDR3 spans 16 amino acids. The germline gives CDR1 SGHAT, CDR2 FQNNGV. V lost 2 bases and J 4 bases, leaving 17 bases between the germline ends. CDR3 DNA: TGTGCCAGCAGCTTACCGACGGCGGAGGGGGGCTATGGCTACACCTTC. Its translation is CASSLPTAEGGYGYTF. The full variable domain, completed using reference TRBV11-2 and TRBJ1-2, is EAGVAQSPRYKIIEKRQSVAFWCNPISGHATLYWYQQILGQGPKLLIQFQNNGVVDDSQLPKDRFSAERLKGVDSTLKIQPAKLEDSAVYLCASSLPTAEGGYGYTFGSGTRLTVV.